The rows below give T cell receptor beta chains drawn from one sample of a study of cytomegalovirus exposure and HLA in healthy donors. The method was immunoSEQ multiplex PCR; TCRdb's version includes in-frame clones alone and lacks a portion of them. The table includes about 110,000 clones, approximately 82% detected once. Sequencing was carried out using PBMCs. The receptors shown here come from a man between 25 and 39 years old in good health and CMV-seropositive. CDR3s include the opening cysteine and the closing phenylalanine or tryptophan. Each record gives: V gene, clone size, D gene, J gene, CDR3 length, CDR3 DNA, CDR3 protein. The D gene is left open where the match is weak. Size values are once, few and many counts, or a class for expanded clones, and some rows have none.

v_gene: TRBV5-4
abundance: once
d_gene: .
j_gene: TRBJ1-3
len: 14
CDR3nt: TGTGCCAGCAGCCCTGACAGGAGAGGAAACACCATATATTTT
CDR3aa: CASSPDRRGNTIYF

v_gene: TRBV5-4
abundance: once
d_gene: .
j_gene: TRBJ2-1
len: 17
CDR3nt: TGTGCCAGCAGTCCCACGCTCGCAAGAGACTCCTACAATGAGCAGTTCTTC
CDR3aa: CASSPTLARDSYNEQFF

v_gene: TRBV15
abundance: .
d_gene: TRBD2
j_gene: TRBJ2-3
len: 17
CDR3nt: TGTGCCACCAGCAGAGAGAAGTGGCGGGGGTTCACAGATACGCAGTATTTT
CDR3aa: CATSREKWRGFTDTQYF

v_gene: TRBV7-9
abundance: few
d_gene: .
j_gene: TRBJ1-2
len: 14
CDR3nt: TGTGCCAGCAGCTTTGGGGGGACCAACTATGGCTACACCTTC
CDR3aa: CASSFGGTNYGYTF

v_gene: TRBV6-4
abundance: .
d_gene: .
j_gene: TRBJ2-3
len: 15
CDR3nt: TGTGCCAGCAGTGCCGAGCGGGGACACACAGATACGCAGTATTTT
CDR3aa: CASSAERGHTDTQYF

v_gene: TRBV30
abundance: .
d_gene: TRBD1
j_gene: TRBJ1-2
len: 14
CDR3nt: TGTGCCTGGAGCCGGGACAGGGGGCCTGGTGGCTACACCTTC
CDR3aa: CAWSRDRGPGGYTF

v_gene: TRBV10-3
abundance: .
d_gene: TRBD1
j_gene: TRBJ1-6
len: 15
CDR3nt: TGTGCCATCAACTCGGCGAGGACAGGGGATTCACCCCTCCACTTT
CDR3aa: CAINSARTGDSPLHF

v_gene: TRBV6-1
abundance: .
d_gene: TRBD2
j_gene: TRBJ2-3
len: 17
CDR3nt: TGTGCCAGCAGTGGACCGGGACTAGCGGCTAGCACAGATACGCAGTATTTT
CDR3aa: CASSGPGLAASTDTQYF

v_gene: TRBV19
abundance: once
d_gene: TRBD1
j_gene: TRBJ2-3
len: 16
CDR3nt: TGTGCCAGTTTATACCCGTGGGACAGGGGATCAGATACGCAGTATTTT
CDR3aa: CASLYPWDRGSDTQYF

v_gene: TRBV18
abundance: .
d_gene: TRBD2
j_gene: TRBJ2-1
len: 15
CDR3nt: TGTGCCAGCTCACCGGGACTAGCGGGGGCCAATGAGCAGTTCTTC
CDR3aa: CASSPGLAGANEQFF

v_gene: TRBV6-6
abundance: .
d_gene: .
j_gene: TRBJ1-6
len: 14
CDR3nt: TGTGCCACCGATCCCGGGGGCTATAATTCACCCCTCCACTTT
CDR3aa: CATDPGGYNSPLHF

v_gene: TRBV7-2
abundance: .
d_gene: .
j_gene: TRBJ1-5
len: 12
CDR3nt: TGTGCCAGCAGCGTAAGCAATCAGCCCCAGCATTTT
CDR3aa: CASSVSNQPQHF

v_gene: TRBV27
abundance: .
d_gene: TRBD1
j_gene: TRBJ1-4
len: 11
CDR3nt: TGTGCCTCCCAGGGGGGTGAAAAACTGTTTTTT
CDR3aa: CASQGGEKLFF

v_gene: TRBV28
abundance: .
d_gene: TRBD2
j_gene: TRBJ2-7
len: 12
CDR3nt: TGTGCCACGGGAGGGGGGATTTACGAGCAGTACTTC
CDR3aa: CATGGGIYEQYF

v_gene: TRBV19
abundance: .
d_gene: .
j_gene: TRBJ1-4
len: 13
CDR3nt: TGTGCCAGTCGCCGGGGGACTAATGAAAAACTGTTTTTT
CDR3aa: CASRRGTNEKLFF

v_gene: TRBV6-5
abundance: .
d_gene: .
j_gene: TRBJ2-6
len: 15
CDR3nt: TGTGCCAGCAGTTACTCCAGTCGTGGGGCCAACGTCCTGACTTTC
CDR3aa: CASSYSSRGANVLTF

v_gene: TRBV4-3
abundance: few
d_gene: .
j_gene: TRBJ2-2
len: 15
CDR3nt: TGCGCCAGCAGCCAAGGAGGGGGTGGCACCGGGGAGCTGTTTTTT
CDR3aa: CASSQGGGGTGELFF

v_gene: TRBV4-3
abundance: .
d_gene: .
j_gene: TRBJ2-1
len: 14
CDR3nt: TGCGCCAGCAGCCAGGGGGGTCCCTACAATGAGCAGTTCTTC
CDR3aa: CASSQGGPYNEQFF

v_gene: TRBV5-1
abundance: .
d_gene: .
j_gene: TRBJ2-7
len: 12
CDR3nt: TGCGCCAGCAGCTCGGGGGCCTACGAGCAGTACTTC
CDR3aa: CASSSGAYEQYF

v_gene: TRBV10-3
abundance: .
d_gene: TRBD1
j_gene: TRBJ1-2
len: 13
CDR3nt: TGTGCCATCAGCGCGGACAGGGTCTATGGCTACACCTTC
CDR3aa: CAISADRVYGYTF

v_gene: TRBV4-3
abundance: .
d_gene: .
j_gene: TRBJ2-6
len: 16
CDR3nt: TGCGCCAGTCAGGGGTCGGCTGCCTCTGGGGCCAACGTCCTGACTTTC
CDR3aa: CASQGSAASGANVLTF

v_gene: TRBV7-8
abundance: .
d_gene: .
j_gene: TRBJ1-1
len: 15
CDR3nt: TGTGCCAGCAGCTTCCCGGCCACAGGGAACACTGAAGCTTTCTTT
CDR3aa: CASSFPATGNTEAFF

v_gene: TRBV7-9
abundance: few
d_gene: .
j_gene: TRBJ1-1
len: 14
CDR3nt: TGTGCCAGCAGCTCCGGTGGAGGTAACACTGAAGCTTTCTTT
CDR3aa: CASSSGGGNTEAFF

v_gene: TRBV11-2
abundance: .
d_gene: .
j_gene: TRBJ2-2
len: 15
CDR3nt: TGTGCCAGCAGCTTAGGGGGACAGAACACCGGGGAGCTGTTTTTT
CDR3aa: CASSLGGQNTGELFF

v_gene: TRBV18
abundance: .
d_gene: .
j_gene: TRBJ1-3
len: 13
CDR3nt: TGTGCCAGCTCAACCGCGTCGGGAAACACCATATATTTT
CDR3aa: CASSTASGNTIYF

v_gene: TRBV27
abundance: few
d_gene: .
j_gene: TRBJ2-7
len: 14
CDR3nt: TGTGCCAGCAGTAACCGGGACAACTCCTACGAGCAGTACTTC
CDR3aa: CASSNRDNSYEQYF

v_gene: TRBV7-2
abundance: few
d_gene: TRBD1
j_gene: TRBJ2-2
len: 14
CDR3nt: TGTGCCAGCAGCCGGGGACAGTACACCGGGGAGCTGTTTTTT
CDR3aa: CASSRGQYTGELFF

v_gene: TRBV6-5
abundance: .
d_gene: TRBD1
j_gene: TRBJ2-1
len: 16
CDR3nt: TGTGCCAGCAGTTCCCAACAGGGGTCGGGTTACAATGAGCAGTTCTTC
CDR3aa: CASSSQQGSGYNEQFF

v_gene: TRBV5-5
abundance: .
d_gene: TRBD1
j_gene: TRBJ1-2
len: 14
CDR3nt: TGTGCCAGCAGCTTGGGGACAGGGGGCTCTGGCTACACCTTC
CDR3aa: CASSLGTGGSGYTF

v_gene: TRBV5-6
abundance: .
d_gene: .
j_gene: TRBJ1-1
len: 16
CDR3nt: TGTGCCAGCAGCACTGGAGGGCAGGTTTTGAACACTGAAGCTTTCTTT
CDR3aa: CASSTGGQVLNTEAFF

v_gene: TRBV6-1
abundance: few
d_gene: TRBD1
j_gene: TRBJ2-7
len: 15
CDR3nt: TGTGCCAGCAGTGAAGGGCCCGGGACAGCCTACGAGCAGTACTTC
CDR3aa: CASSEGPGTAYEQYF

v_gene: TRBV18
abundance: .
d_gene: .
j_gene: TRBJ2-5
len: 14
CDR3nt: TGTGCCAGCTCCCCTCGGACAGACCAAGAGACCCAGTACTTC
CDR3aa: CASSPRTDQETQYF

v_gene: TRBV4-3
abundance: .
d_gene: TRBD1
j_gene: TRBJ2-5
len: 16
CDR3nt: TGCGCCAGCAGCCAAGATATCACAGGGGGCGGAGAGACCCAGTACTTC
CDR3aa: CASSQDITGGGETQYF

v_gene: TRBV5-1
abundance: .
d_gene: TRBD1
j_gene: TRBJ1-6
len: 19
CDR3nt: TGCGCCAGCAGCTTGGATCGGCAGGGGGCCTATACAGCCAATTCACCCCTCCACTTT
CDR3aa: CASSLDRQGAYTANSPLHF

v_gene: TRBV2
abundance: .
d_gene: TRBD1
j_gene: TRBJ2-1
len: 15
CDR3nt: TGTGCCAGCGAGGAAAGGGACAGAATATACAATGAGCAGTTCTTC
CDR3aa: CASEERDRIYNEQFF

v_gene: TRBV23-1
abundance: .
d_gene: .
j_gene: TRBJ2-3
len: 15
CDR3nt: TGCGCCAGCAGTCAACCAGCCGGGTTCACAGATACGCAGTATTTT
CDR3aa: CASSQPAGFTDTQYF

v_gene: TRBV2
abundance: .
d_gene: TRBD1
j_gene: TRBJ2-7
len: 13
CDR3nt: TGTGCCAGCAGTGGGGACAGGGCCTACGAGCAGTACTTC
CDR3aa: CASSGDRAYEQYF

v_gene: TRBV29-1
abundance: .
d_gene: TRBD1
j_gene: TRBJ1-2
len: 13
CDR3nt: TGCAGCGTTCCAGGGGGCCTTGACTATGGCTACACCTTC
CDR3aa: CSVPGGLDYGYTF

v_gene: TRBV21-1
abundance: .
d_gene: .
j_gene: TRBJ2-5
len: 15
CDR3nt: TGTGCCAGCAACCCGAGGGAACAGCGACAAGAGACCCAGTACTTC
CDR3aa: CASNPREQRQETQYF

v_gene: TRBV7-2
abundance: .
d_gene: TRBD1
j_gene: TRBJ2-5
len: 14
CDR3nt: TGTGCCAGCATCCAAGGACAGGCCCAAGAGACCCAGTACTTC
CDR3aa: CASIQGQAQETQYF

v_gene: TRBV6-5
abundance: few
d_gene: .
j_gene: TRBJ1-2
len: 14
CDR3nt: TGTGCCAGCACTCCGGACAGTTCTAACTATGGCTACACCTTC
CDR3aa: CASTPDSSNYGYTF

v_gene: TRBV19
abundance: .
d_gene: .
j_gene: TRBJ1-5
len: 16
CDR3nt: TGTGCCAGTAGTTACGGCGGAGCAAATAGCAATCAGCCCCAGCATTTT
CDR3aa: CASSYGGANSNQPQHF

v_gene: TRBV7-8
abundance: .
d_gene: TRBD2
j_gene: TRBJ2-4
len: 14
CDR3nt: TGTGCCAGCAGCTTAGGCCCCCCTCTAGCGGGGAAGGACTTC
CDR3aa: CASSLGPPLAGKDF

v_gene: TRBV30
abundance: .
d_gene: TRBD1
j_gene: TRBJ1-6
len: 14
CDR3nt: TGTGCCTGGGAGGGGGACAGGGGCTATTCACCCCTCCACTTT
CDR3aa: CAWEGDRGYSPLHF

v_gene: TRBV14
abundance: .
d_gene: TRBD1
j_gene: TRBJ1-2
len: 13
CDR3nt: TGTGCCAGCAGCCACCCGGGACAGGTGGGCTACACCTTC
CDR3aa: CASSHPGQVGYTF

v_gene: TRBV5-1
abundance: once
d_gene: .
j_gene: TRBJ1-1
len: 14
CDR3nt: TGCGCCAGCAGCGCCCTACCACGAGGCACTGAAGCTTTCTTT
CDR3aa: CASSALPRGTEAFF

v_gene: TRBV25-1
abundance: .
d_gene: .
j_gene: TRBJ1-3
len: 15
CDR3nt: TGTGCCAGCAGTGCGGGGGGGTCGGCGGGAAACACCATATATTTT
CDR3aa: CASSAGGSAGNTIYF

v_gene: TRBV10-2
abundance: .
d_gene: .
j_gene: TRBJ2-1
len: 14
CDR3nt: TGCGCCAGCAGTGAGCTGGGGGGGGCGGATGAGCAGTTCTTC
CDR3aa: CASSELGGADEQFF

v_gene: TRBV5-4
abundance: .
d_gene: TRBD2
j_gene: TRBJ2-7
len: 15
CDR3nt: TGTGCCAGCAGCTTGGGGCGGGGGGCCCTCTACGAGCAGTACTTC
CDR3aa: CASSLGRGALYEQYF

v_gene: TRBV27
abundance: .
d_gene: TRBD2
j_gene: TRBJ2-1
len: 13
CDR3nt: TGTGCCAGCAGGCTGCGGGGGGGCGTTGAGCAGTTCTTC
CDR3aa: CASRLRGGVEQFF

v_gene: TRBV7-3
abundance: .
d_gene: .
j_gene: TRBJ2-2
len: 13
CDR3nt: TGTGCCAGCAGCCCAACAGGGCACGGGGAGCTGTTTTTT
CDR3aa: CASSPTGHGELFF

v_gene: TRBV5-1
abundance: .
d_gene: .
j_gene: TRBJ2-7
len: 15
CDR3nt: TGCGCCAGCAGCTTGGGAGGGTACTTCGCCTACGAGCAGTACTTC
CDR3aa: CASSLGGYFAYEQYF